Listed below are T cell receptor beta chains from one sample, sequenced in a study of shared clonotypes between healthy human individuals. Sequencing used immunoSEQ multiplex PCR; TCRdb keeps in-frame clones, though not all of them. The data hold roughly 300,000 clones, with around 86% observed a single time. The sample comprised memory CD8+ T cells sorted from blood. The source is a man between 18 and 35 years old in good health. The CDR3 runs from the conserved cysteine through the conserved F or W. A D gene is named only where the DNA matches it firmly. Clone size is stated in some rows and not others, as once, few, many or a class when expanded.

V,size,D,J,DNA,CDR3
TRBV4-3,.,.,TRBJ2-3,TGCGCCAGCAGCCAATTTGGAGGTCAGGGGGGGACAGATACGCAGTATTTT,CASSQFGGQGGTDTQYF
TRBV7-4,.,TRBD1,TRBJ2-5,TGTGCCAGCAGCTTGGGACAGGGGGCCAAGACCCAGTACTTC,CASSLGQGAKTQYF
TRBV6-1,.,.,TRBJ2-5,TGTGCCACCCAATACGGAACGGTGGGCCGCGAGACCCAGTACTTC,CATQYGTVGRETQYF
TRBV27,.,.,TRBJ1-1,TGTGCCAGCAGTTGGGGGGGGAACACTGAAGCTTTCTTT,CASSWGGNTEAFF
TRBV5-4,.,.,TRBJ1-1,TGTGCCAGCAGCTTAGGAGGGGGCACTGAAGCTTTCTTT,CASSLGGGTEAFF
TRBV6-5,once,.,TRBJ2-2,TGTGCCAGCAGTTATGGCCTCGAACACGGGGAGCTGTTTTTT,CASSYGLEHGELFF
TRBV28,.,.,TRBJ1-1,TGTGCCAGCATTCAAGAGCGGGGGGGACGGGACACTGAAGCTTTCTTT,CASIQERGGRDTEAFF
TRBV28,.,.,TRBJ2-5,TGTGCCAGCAGTATTCCGCCCGCCAACCAAGAGACCCAGTACTTC,CASSIPPANQETQYF
TRBV6-5,once,.,TRBJ1-2,TGTGCCAGCAGTTACCCGTCTACTGACTATGGCTACACCTTC,CASSYPSTDYGYTF
TRBV7-6,.,.,TRBJ2-2,TGTGCCAGCAGCTTAGCGGGGGCCGGGGAGCTGTTTTTT,CASSLAGAGELFF
TRBV7-9,.,.,TRBJ1-1,TGTGCCAGCAGCCCAAACGTGGGAGGTGAAGCTTTCTTT,CASSPNVGGEAFF
TRBV5-6,.,.,TRBJ1-2,TGTGCCAGCAGCGCCGACAGGTTCTATGGCTACACCTTC,CASSADRFYGYTF
TRBV10-3,.,.,TRBJ2-1,TGTGCCATCAGTGATAACAGGGCTGAGCAGTTCTTC,CAISDNRAEQFF
TRBV9,.,.,TRBJ2-3,TGTGCCAGCAGCGTAGGGGAAAGCGGTTCTAGCACAGATACGCAGTATTTT,CASSVGESGSSTDTQYF
TRBV9,once,.,TRBJ2-1,TGTGCCAGCAGCGTGTGGGCCAGCGATGCCTACAATGAGCAGTTCTTC,CASSVWASDAYNEQFF
TRBV6-1,.,.,TRBJ1-2,TGTGCCAGCAGTGAAGCGGGTGATTCGACGCATGGCTACACCTTC,CASSEAGDSTHGYTF
TRBV7-9,.,.,TRBJ2-1,TGTGCCAGCAGCCTCCCACTAGGGACGCCCCACAATGAGCAGTTCTTC,CASSLPLGTPHNEQFF
TRBV14,.,TRBD1,TRBJ1-6,TGTGCCAGCAGCCCCCGGGACAGGGGTAATTCACCCCTCCACTTT,CASSPRDRGNSPLHF
TRBV28,.,.,TRBJ1-4,TGTGCCAGCAGTACGACTAATGAAAAACTGTTTTTT,CASSTTNEKLFF
TRBV12-5,.,.,TRBJ1-2,TGTGCTAGTGGAGTGGCAACCTATGGCTACACCTTC,CASGVATYGYTF
TRBV9,once,TRBD2,TRBJ2-2,TGTGCCAGCAGCTCGGGACTAGCGGACACCGGGGAGCTGTTTTTT,CASSSGLADTGELFF
TRBV11-2,.,.,TRBJ1-1,TGTGCCAGCAGCTTAGGACCACTATTGAACACTGAAGCTTTCTTT,CASSLGPLLNTEAFF
TRBV7-9,.,.,TRBJ2-7,TGTGCCAGCAGCTTTCGGGCGTACGAGCAGTACTTC,CASSFRAYEQYF
TRBV18,.,.,TRBJ1-4,TGTGCCAGCTCACCACCGGACAGCCCGGGCGAAAAACTGTTTTTT,CASSPPDSPGEKLFF
TRBV4-1,.,.,TRBJ2-1,TGCGCCAGCAGCCAAATCTCTCCGGGCCTTAATGAGCAGTTCTTC,CASSQISPGLNEQFF
TRBV5-1,.,TRBD2,TRBJ2-7,TGCGCCAGCATTGGCCCAGGGCCGGGACTAGCGCAAGAGCAGTACTTC,CASIGPGPGLAQEQYF